A selection of T cell receptor beta chains follows, all from one sample in a study of blood T cell repertoires in COVID-19. TCRdb's copy holds only in-frame clones and misses some; the assay was immunoSEQ multiplex PCR. The sample consists of around 230,000 clones, 80% to 90% of them appearing once. Sequencing used peripheral blood. The receptors derive from a man between 40 and 49 years old with acute or convalescent COVID-19. Each CDR3 is given with its conserved first and last residue. A D gene is named only where the DNA matches it firmly. Clone size, where shown, is once, few, many, or a class for clones that have expanded.

size	V	J	D	DNA	CDR3
.	TRBV5-1	TRBJ1-6	TRBD1	TGCGCCAGCAGCCTTCAGGGGGCAGTGGATTCACCCCTCCACTTT	CASSLQGAVDSPLHF
few	TRBV10-1	TRBJ2-3	.	TGCGCCAGCAGGGCCGGGACTCGTTCGAATACGCAGTATTTT	CASRAGTRSNTQYF
.	TRBV19	TRBJ1-1	.	TGTGCCAGTAGTATAGGGGGCTTCGGGAACACTGAAGCTTTCTTT	CASSIGGFGNTEAFF
once	TRBV14	TRBJ1-1	.	TGTGCCAGCAGCCTGGTAGACACTGAAGCTTTCTTT	CASSLVDTEAFF
once	TRBV19	TRBJ2-3	TRBD1	TGTGCCAGTAGTCCCCGACAGGGGCCAGATACGCAGTATTTT	CASSPRQGPDTQYF
.	TRBV5-1	TRBJ1-5	TRBD1	TGCGCCAGCAGCTTGGCCGGACAGGGTCAACAGCCCCAGCATTTT	CASSLAGQGQQPQHF
.	TRBV11-2	TRBJ2-3	TRBD2	TGTGCCAGCAGACCTCCGGGGGGGTCCCCAGATACGCAGTATTTT	CASRPPGGSPDTQYF
.	TRBV14	TRBJ2-7	TRBD2	TGTGCCAGCAGCCCCGGTGGGGTAGCGGGAGTATACGAGCAGTACTTC	CASSPGGVAGVYEQYF
.	TRBV27	TRBJ1-1	.	TGTGCCAGCACCCAGGCGGGGGGCGCTGAAGCTTTCTTT	CASTQAGGAEAFF
.	TRBV10-3	TRBJ1-2	.	TGTGCCATCAGTGAGCTTAGAGCTCGGGCTAACTATGGCTACACCTTC	CAISELRARANYGYTF
.	TRBV2	TRBJ2-7	TRBD2	TGTGCCAGCAGTGAGCGGGAGGCGCCTTACTACGAGCAGTACTTC	CASSEREAPYYEQYF
.	TRBV4-3	TRBJ2-5	TRBD2	TGCGCCAGCAGCCAAGATTTACCGGGACTAGCGGGAGAAGAGACCCAGTACTTC	CASSQDLPGLAGEETQYF
.	TRBV12-3/TRBV12-4	TRBJ1-5	.	TGTGCCAGCAGTTTGGGGGGGGCCCAGCCCCAGCATTTT	CASSLGGAQPQHF
.	TRBV29-1	TRBJ2-1	.	TGCAGCGTTATCCTGCGGGGTTACAATGAGCAGTTCTTC	CSVILRGYNEQFF
.	TRBV10-3	TRBJ2-4	TRBD1	TGTGCCATCAGGGGACAGGGGATCGACATTCAGTACTTC	CAIRGQGIDIQYF
.	TRBV6-6	TRBJ2-2	TRBD1	TGTGCCAGCAGTTATTCGGACAGGGGGCTAACCGGGGAGCTGTTTTTT	CASSYSDRGLTGELFF
.	TRBV3-1/TRBV3-2	TRBJ1-2	TRBD1	TGTGCCAGCAGCCAAGCTGGGTGGACAGGGAACTATGGCTACACCTTC	CASSQAGWTGNYGYTF
.	TRBV7-9	TRBJ1-5	TRBD1	TGTGCCAGCAGCTTAGACCAAACAGGGGGTTCAAATCAGCCCCAGCATTTT	CASSLDQTGGSNQPQHF
.	TRBV29-1	TRBJ1-4	TRBD1	TGCAGCGTTGGACTGGGACAGGGACATGAAAAACTGTTTTTT	CSVGLGQGHEKLFF
.	TRBV6-5	TRBJ1-3	.	TGTGCCAGCCTTGGCCTCGGGGCTGGAAACACCATATATTTT	CASLGLGAGNTIYF
.	TRBV9	TRBJ2-6	.	TGTGCCAGCAGCGTAGTTCGAGGGACTGGGGCCAACGTCCTGACTTTC	CASSVVRGTGANVLTF
.	TRBV5-1	TRBJ2-7	.	TGCGCCAGCAGCTTGGCGGGGGGGACAGGGCAGGAGCAGTACTTC	CASSLAGGTGQEQYF
.	TRBV14	TRBJ2-2	.	TGTGCCAGCACACGCCAAGACGGGGTTGCCGGGGAGCTGTTTTTT	CASTRQDGVAGELFF
.	TRBV6-5	TRBJ2-1	TRBD2	TGTGCCAGCAGTTACTTGGGGGGGTCGAGCAATGAGCAGTTCTTC	CASSYLGGSSNEQFF
.	TRBV5-6	TRBJ2-3	TRBD2	TGTGCCAGCAGCTTGAGGTCGGGACTAGGCTCAGATACGCAGTATTTT	CASSLRSGLGSDTQYF
.	TRBV27	TRBJ1-1	TRBD1	TGTGCCAGCAGTTTATCGGACAGGGGATACACTGAAGCTTTCTTT	CASSLSDRGYTEAFF
.	TRBV7-2	TRBJ2-7	TRBD2	TGTGCCAGCAGAACGGGACTAGCGGGAGACGAGCAGTACTTC	CASRTGLAGDEQYF
.	TRBV28	TRBJ2-1	.	TGTGCCAGCAGCGGGGTGCCTTCCTACAATGAGCAGTTCTTC	CASSGVPSYNEQFF